The T cell receptor beta chain under discussion was sequenced for a study of a mutant IDH1 vaccine in newly diagnosed glioma. Background on the study: Patients were started on vaccination 4-6 weeks after radiotherapy alone, or with temozolomide cycles. Treated patients had a mean age of 40.4 years and a sex split that was around 60% male and 37.5% female. Patients were pretreated with radiotherapy, temozolomide, or both, mostly both.

This table comes from immunoSEQ multiplex PCR, and its TCRdb copy is limited to in-frame clones, with some not included. The table has 40,000 or so clones, just over 90% seen once. Notes on this clone: What it recognizes is unknown.

Specified time point: week 5, during vaccination. Mutant IDH1 20-mer peptide, at 300 ug, made up each vaccine dose, with topical imiquimod. This CDR3 is built from 20 residues. Germline-derived CDR1 and CDR2 are SNHLY and FYNNEI. The trim removed 4 bases at V and 0 bases at J, leaving 15 bases unmatched. This sequence originates from a man aged 50-60 years with glioma. The chain uses TRBV2 and TRBJ2-2; 9 bases fit TRBD2. Source: PBMCs, taken from a glioma patient whose treatment included an IDH1 peptide vaccine. The CDR3 bases are TGTGCCAGCAGTGGGTGGTCTAGCGGGACGTTTTCTACGAACACCGGGGAGCTGTTTTTT. Protein: CASSGWSSGTFSTNTGELFF.